The sequence of this TCR beta chain was determined in a study of cytomegalovirus exposure and HLA in healthy donors. Study results and limitations: The study carried out a later analysis of TCR beta sequences. It associated 15,000 to 20,000 of them with specific HLA alleles at a false discovery rate of 0.05.

In regard to this clone: Its specificity is unknown.

The primer mix had 60 Vbeta and 13 Jbeta primers. Assay: immunoSEQ multiplex PCR; the TCRdb copy retains only in-frame clones and omits some. Here the sample spans about 110,000 clones, roughly 73% being singletons. CDR1 is MGHRA, CDR2 YSYEKL, per germline. This CDR3 is 15 amino acids long. J lost 4 bases, V lost 0 bases, and 6 bases had no gene match. The sample consisted of PBMCs. This chain uses TRBV4-1 with TRBJ2-7; TRBD2 matches at 7 bases. This clonotype was sampled from a man aged 30 to 45 in good health and CMV-seronegative. In DNA form, the CDR3 reads TGCGCCAGCAGCCAAGAACAGCGGGAAAGGTACGAGCAGTACTTC. Its translation is CASSQEQRERYEQYF.